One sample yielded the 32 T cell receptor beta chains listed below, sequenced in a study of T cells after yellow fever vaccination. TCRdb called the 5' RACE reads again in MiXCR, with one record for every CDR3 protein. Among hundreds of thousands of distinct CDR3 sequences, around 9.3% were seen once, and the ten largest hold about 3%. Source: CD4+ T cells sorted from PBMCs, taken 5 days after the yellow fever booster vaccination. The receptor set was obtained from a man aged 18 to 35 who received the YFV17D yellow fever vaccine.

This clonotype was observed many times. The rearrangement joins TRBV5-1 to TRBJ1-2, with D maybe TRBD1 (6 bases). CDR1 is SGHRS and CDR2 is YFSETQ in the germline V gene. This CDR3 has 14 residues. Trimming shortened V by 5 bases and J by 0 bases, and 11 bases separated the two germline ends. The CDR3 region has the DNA TGCGCCAGCAGAGAAACAGGGACTAACTATGGCTACACCTTC. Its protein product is CASRETGTNYGYTF.

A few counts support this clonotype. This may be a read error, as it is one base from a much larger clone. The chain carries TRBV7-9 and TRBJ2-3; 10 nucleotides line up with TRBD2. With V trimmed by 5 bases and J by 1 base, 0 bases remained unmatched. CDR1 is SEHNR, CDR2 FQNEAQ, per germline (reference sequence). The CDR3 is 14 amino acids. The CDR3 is CASSTSGGTDTQYF. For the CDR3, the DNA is TGTGCCAGCAGCACTAGCGGGGGCACAGATACGCAGTATTTT. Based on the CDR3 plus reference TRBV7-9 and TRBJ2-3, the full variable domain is DTGVSQNPRHKITKRGQNVTFRCDPISEHNRLYWYRQTLGQGPEFLTYFQNEAQLEKSRLLSDRFSAERPKGSFSTLEIQRTEQGDSAMYLCASSTSGGTDTQYFGPGTRLTVL.

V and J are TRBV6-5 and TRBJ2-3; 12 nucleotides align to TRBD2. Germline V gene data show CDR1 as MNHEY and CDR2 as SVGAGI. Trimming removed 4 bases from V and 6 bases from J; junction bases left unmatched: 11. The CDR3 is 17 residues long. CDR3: CASSSPWTSGEGDTQYF. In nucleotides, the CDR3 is TGTGCCAGCAGTTCCCCTTGGACTAGCGGGGAGGGCGATACGCAGTATTTT.

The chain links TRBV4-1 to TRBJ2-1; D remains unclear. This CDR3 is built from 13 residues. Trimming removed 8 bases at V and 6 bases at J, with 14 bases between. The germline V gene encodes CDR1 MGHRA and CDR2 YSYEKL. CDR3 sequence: CASGFTGLNEQFF. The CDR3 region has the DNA TGCGCCAGCGGCTTCACGGGCCTCAATGAGCAGTTCTTC.

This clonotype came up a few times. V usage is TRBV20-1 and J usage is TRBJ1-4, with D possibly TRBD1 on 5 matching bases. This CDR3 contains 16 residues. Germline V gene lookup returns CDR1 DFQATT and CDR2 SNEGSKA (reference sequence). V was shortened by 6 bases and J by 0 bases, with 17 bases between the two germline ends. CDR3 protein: CSASAGGYATNEKLFF. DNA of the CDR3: TGCAGTGCCAGCGCGGGGGGATATGCAACTAATGAAAAACTGTTTTTT.

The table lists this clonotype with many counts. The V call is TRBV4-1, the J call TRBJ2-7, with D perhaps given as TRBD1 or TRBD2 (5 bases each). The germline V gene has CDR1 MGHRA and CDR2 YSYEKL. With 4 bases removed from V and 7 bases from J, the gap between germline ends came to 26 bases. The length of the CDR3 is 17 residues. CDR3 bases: TGCGCCAGCAGCCCCAATCCCGGGACGAAGATCTCGGGTGAGCAGTACTTC. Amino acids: CASSPNPGTKISGEQYF.

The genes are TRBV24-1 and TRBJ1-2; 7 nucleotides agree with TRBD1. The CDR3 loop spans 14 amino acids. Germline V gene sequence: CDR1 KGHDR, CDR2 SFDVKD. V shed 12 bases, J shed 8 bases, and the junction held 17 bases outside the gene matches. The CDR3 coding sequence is TGTGCCCCACCCCATCAGGGGGTGCGCCGGGGCTACACCTTC. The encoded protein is CAPPHQGVRRGYTF.

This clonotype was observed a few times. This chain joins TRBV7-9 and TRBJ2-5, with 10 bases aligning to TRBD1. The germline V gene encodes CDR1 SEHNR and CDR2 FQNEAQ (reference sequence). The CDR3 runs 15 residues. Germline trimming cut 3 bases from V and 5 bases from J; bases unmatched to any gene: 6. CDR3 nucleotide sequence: TGTGCCAGCAGCTTCTGGACAGGGGGTGAGGAGACCCAGTACTTC. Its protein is CASSFWTGGEETQYF.

The CDR3 region is CASSLAGSGQPQHF. CDR3 coding DNA: TGTGCCAGCAGTTTAGCAGGGTCGGGTCAGCCCCAGCATTTT. This rearrangement joins TRBV12-3 or TRBV12-4 to TRBJ1-5; D is undetermined. Deletions cut 0 bases from V and 6 bases from J, with 9 bases between. This CDR3 spans 14 amino acids.

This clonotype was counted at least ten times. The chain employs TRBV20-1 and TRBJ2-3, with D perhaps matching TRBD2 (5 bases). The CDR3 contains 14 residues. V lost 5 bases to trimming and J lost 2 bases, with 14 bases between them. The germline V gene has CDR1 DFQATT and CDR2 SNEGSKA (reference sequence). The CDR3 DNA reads TGCAGTGCTGGAGGTCTAGCCCCCACAGATACGCAGTATTTT. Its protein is CSAGGLAPTDTQYF.

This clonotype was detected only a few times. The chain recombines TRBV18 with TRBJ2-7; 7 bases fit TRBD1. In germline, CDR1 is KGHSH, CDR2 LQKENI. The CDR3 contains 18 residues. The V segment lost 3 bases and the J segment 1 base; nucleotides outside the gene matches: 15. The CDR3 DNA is TGTGCCAGCTCACCTAATGTACAGGGGCAAGGCTTTTCCTACGAGCAGTACTTC. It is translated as CASSPNVQGQGFSYEQYF.

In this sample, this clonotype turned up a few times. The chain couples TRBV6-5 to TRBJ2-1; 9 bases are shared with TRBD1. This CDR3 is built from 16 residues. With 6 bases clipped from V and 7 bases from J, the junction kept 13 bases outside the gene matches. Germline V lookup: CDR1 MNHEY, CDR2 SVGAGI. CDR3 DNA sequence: TGTGCCAGCAGGCCGGCGACAGGGGGTAATATTAATGAGCAGTTCTTC. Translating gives CASRPATGGNINEQFF.

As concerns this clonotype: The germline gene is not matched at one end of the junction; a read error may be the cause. CDR3 loop: CASSPGTSVPQIF. The CDR3 DNA is TGTGCCAGCAGCCCGGGGACTAGCGTCCCCCAGATCTTC. The chain links TRBV9 to TRBJ2-1; 10 bases match TRBD2. This CDR3 spans 13 amino acids. Germline V gene lookup returns CDR1 SGDLS and CDR2 YYNGEE.

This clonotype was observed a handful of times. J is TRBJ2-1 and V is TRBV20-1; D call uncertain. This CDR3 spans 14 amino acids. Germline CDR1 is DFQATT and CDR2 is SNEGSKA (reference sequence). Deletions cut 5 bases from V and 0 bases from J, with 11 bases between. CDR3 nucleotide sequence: TGCAGTGCTCCGATGCCCCCCTCCTACAATGAGCAGTTCTTC. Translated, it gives CSAPMPPSYNEQFF.

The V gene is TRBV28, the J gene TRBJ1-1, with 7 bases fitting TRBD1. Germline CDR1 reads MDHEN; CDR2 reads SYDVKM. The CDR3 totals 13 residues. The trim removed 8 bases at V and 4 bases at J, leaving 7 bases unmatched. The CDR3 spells CASRATGATEAFF. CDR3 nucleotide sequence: TGTGCCAGCCGGGCAACAGGGGCCACTGAAGCTTTCTTT.

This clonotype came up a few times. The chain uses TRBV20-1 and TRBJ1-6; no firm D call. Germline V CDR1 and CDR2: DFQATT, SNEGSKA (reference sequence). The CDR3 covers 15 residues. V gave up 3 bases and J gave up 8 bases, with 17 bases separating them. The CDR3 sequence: CSARTFIQRDSPLHF. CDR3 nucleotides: TGCAGTGCTAGGACCTTTATTCAAAGGGATTCACCCCTCCACTTT.

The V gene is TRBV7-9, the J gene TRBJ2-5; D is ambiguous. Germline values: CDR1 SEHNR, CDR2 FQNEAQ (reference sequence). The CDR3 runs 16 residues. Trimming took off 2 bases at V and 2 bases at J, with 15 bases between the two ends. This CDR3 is CASSLWTAALQETQYF. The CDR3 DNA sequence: TGTGCCAGCAGCTTATGGACGGCCGCGTTACAAGAGACCCAGTACTTC.

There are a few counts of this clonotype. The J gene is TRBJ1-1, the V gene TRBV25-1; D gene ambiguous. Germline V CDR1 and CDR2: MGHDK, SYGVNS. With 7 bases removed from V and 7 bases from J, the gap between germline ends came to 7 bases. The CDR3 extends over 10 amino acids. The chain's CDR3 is CASTQHEAFF. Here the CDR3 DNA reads TGTGCCAGCACTCAGCATGAAGCTTTCTTT.

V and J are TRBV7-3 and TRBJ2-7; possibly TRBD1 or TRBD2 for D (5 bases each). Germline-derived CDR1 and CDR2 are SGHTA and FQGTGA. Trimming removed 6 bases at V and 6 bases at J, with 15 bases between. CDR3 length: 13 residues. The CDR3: CASRDPGPLEQYF. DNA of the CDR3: TGTGCCAGCAGGGACCCGGGACCCCTCGAGCAGTACTTC.

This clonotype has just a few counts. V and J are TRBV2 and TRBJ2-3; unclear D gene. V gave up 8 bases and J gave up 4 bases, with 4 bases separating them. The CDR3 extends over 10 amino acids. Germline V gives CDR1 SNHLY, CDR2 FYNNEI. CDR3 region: CASGPDTQYF. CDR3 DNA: TGTGCCAGCGGACCAGATACGCAGTATTTT. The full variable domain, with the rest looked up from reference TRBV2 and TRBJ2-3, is EPEVTQTPSHQVTQMGQEVILRCVPISNHLYFYWYRQILGQKVEFLVSFYNNEISEKSEIFDDQFSVERPDGSNFTLKIRSTKLEDSAMYFCASGPDTQYFGPGTRLTVL.

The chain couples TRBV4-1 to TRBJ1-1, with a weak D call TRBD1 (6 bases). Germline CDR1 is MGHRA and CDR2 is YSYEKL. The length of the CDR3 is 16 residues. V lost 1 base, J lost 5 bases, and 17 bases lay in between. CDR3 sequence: CASSQGLARGRTEAFF. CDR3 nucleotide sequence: TGCGCCAGCAGCCAAGGACTAGCCAGGGGACGAACTGAAGCTTTCTTT.

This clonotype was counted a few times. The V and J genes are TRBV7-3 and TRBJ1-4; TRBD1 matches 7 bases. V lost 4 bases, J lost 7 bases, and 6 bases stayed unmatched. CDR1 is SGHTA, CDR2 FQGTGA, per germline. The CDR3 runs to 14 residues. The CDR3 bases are TGTGCCAGCAGCTCACAGGGGAGGGGTGAAAAACTGTTTTTT. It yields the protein CASSSQGRGEKLFF.

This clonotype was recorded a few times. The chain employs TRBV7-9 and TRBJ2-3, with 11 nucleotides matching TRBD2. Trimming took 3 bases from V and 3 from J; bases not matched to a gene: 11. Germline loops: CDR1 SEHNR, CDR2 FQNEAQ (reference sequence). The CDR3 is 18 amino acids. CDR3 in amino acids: CASSFPVRLAGRTDTQYF. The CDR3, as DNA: TGTGCCAGCAGCTTCCCCGTAAGACTAGCGGGAAGGACAGATACGCAGTATTTT.

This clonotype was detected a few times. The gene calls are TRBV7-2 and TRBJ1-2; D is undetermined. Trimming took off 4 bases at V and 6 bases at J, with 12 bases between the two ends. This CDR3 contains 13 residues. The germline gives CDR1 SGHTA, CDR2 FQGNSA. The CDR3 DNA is TGTGCCAGCAGCTCTAATGCGTGGGATGGCTACACCTTC. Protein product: CASSSNAWDGYTF.

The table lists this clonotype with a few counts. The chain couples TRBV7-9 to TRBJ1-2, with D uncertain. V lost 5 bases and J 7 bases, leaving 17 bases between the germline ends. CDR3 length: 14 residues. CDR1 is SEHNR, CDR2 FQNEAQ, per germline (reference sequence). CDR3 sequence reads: CASSPTPKSPGYTF. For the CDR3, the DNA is TGTGCCAGCAGCCCGACACCTAAGAGTCCTGGCTACACCTTC.

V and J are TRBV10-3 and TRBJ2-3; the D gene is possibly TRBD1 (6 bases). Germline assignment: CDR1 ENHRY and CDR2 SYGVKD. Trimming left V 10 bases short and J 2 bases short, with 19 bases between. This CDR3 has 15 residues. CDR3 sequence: CATGGSGRYTDTQYF. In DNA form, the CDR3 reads TGTGCCACTGGGGGCTCAGGGCGTTACACAGATACGCAGTATTTT.

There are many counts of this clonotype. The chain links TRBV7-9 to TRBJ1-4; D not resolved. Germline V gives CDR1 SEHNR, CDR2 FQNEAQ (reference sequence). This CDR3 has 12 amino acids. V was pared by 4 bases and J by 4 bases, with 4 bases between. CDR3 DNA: TGTGCCAGCAGCTCATATAATGAAAAACTGTTTTTT. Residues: CASSSYNEKLFF.

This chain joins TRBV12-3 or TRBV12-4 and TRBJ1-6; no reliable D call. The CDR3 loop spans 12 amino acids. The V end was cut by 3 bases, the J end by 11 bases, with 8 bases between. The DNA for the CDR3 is TGTGCCAGCAGTTTCGAGCGGACACCCCTCCACTTT. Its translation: CASSFERTPLHF.

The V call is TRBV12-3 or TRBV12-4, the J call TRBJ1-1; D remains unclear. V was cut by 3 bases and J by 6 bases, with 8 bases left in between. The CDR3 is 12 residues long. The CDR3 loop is CASSFGLAEAFF. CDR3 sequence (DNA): TGTGCCAGCAGTTTTGGTTTAGCTGAAGCTTTCTTT.

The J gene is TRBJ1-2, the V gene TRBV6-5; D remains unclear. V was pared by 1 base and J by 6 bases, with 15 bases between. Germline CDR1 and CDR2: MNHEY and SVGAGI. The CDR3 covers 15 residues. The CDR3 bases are TGTGCCAGCAGTTACTTCGGGGTCGGGAGCGATGGCTACACCTTC. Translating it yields CASSYFGVGSDGYTF.

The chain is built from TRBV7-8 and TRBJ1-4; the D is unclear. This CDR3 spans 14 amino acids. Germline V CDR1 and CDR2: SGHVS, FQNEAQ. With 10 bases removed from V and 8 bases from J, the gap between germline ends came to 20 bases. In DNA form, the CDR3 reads TGTGCCACCCGGTTCGTTGAGACGACCGAAAAACTGTTTTTT. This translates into CATRFVETTEKLFF.

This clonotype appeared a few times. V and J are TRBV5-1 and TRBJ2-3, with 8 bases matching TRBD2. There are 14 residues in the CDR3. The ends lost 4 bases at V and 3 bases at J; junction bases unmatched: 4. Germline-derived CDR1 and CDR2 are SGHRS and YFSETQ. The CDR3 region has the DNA TGCGCCAGCAGCCCTGAGCGGGGGACAGATACGCAGTATTTT. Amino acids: CASSPERGTDTQYF.